A single sample gave rise to the 11 T cell receptor beta chains below, sequenced in a study of T cells in Graves' hyperthyroidism and ophthalmopathy. It was RNA transcripts that yielded the amplified TCR beta CDR3 regions. Using the HTBI primer set, a first-round RT-PCR was run on the TCR CDR3. Each CDR3 protein is one row after TCRdb ran MiXCR on the multiplex PCR reads. The table shows approximately 400,000 distinct CDR3 sequences, with approximately 17% occurring only once. What was sequenced was blood. Every receptor here comes from a young man with Graves' ophthalmopathy.

A note on this clonotype: A much larger clone sits a single nucleotide away, making a read error possible. The chain recombines TRBV12-3 or TRBV12-4 with TRBJ1-1; 8 nucleotides line up with TRBD1. This CDR3 comprises 12 residues. The CDR3 protein is CASSSTGAEASF. The DNA for the CDR3 is TGTGCCAGCAGTTCGACAGGGGCCGAAGCTTCCTTT.

In this sample, this clonotype turned up many times. This chain joins TRBV12-3 or TRBV12-4 and TRBJ2-1; 7 bases are a match to TRBD1. V lost 6 bases to trimming and J lost 9 bases; unmatched junction nucleotides: 8. The CDR3 sequence is 13 residues long. CDR3 sequence (DNA): TGTGCCAGCAGGAGAACAGGGGTGGGTGAGCAGTTCTTC. Amino acid sequence: CASRRTGVGEQFF.

This clonotype was observed at least ten times. The rearrangement uses TRBV2 and TRBJ1-3; D uncertain. Trimming shortened V by 4 bases and J by 0 bases, and 13 bases separated the two germline ends. The CDR3 is made up of 16 amino acids. The V gene's germline CDR1 is SNHLY and CDR2 FYNNEI. CDR3 in DNA: TGTGCCAGCAGTGTAATAGCAGGTCCCTCTGGAAACACCATATATTTT. Translation: CASSVIAGPSGNTIYF.

V gene TRBV12-3 or TRBV12-4 combines with J gene TRBJ2-1, with 11 positions matching TRBD2. With V trimmed by 5 bases and J by 0 bases, 12 bases remained unmatched. CDR3 length: 19 residues. The CDR3 region is CASSGLAGGHEDSYNEQFF. In DNA, the CDR3 is TGTGCCAGCAGTGGGCTAGCGGGGGGCCACGAGGACTCCTACAATGAGCAGTTCTTC.

This clonotype was counted ten times or more. V and J are TRBV2 and TRBJ2-5; no reliable D call. V was trimmed by 1 base and J by 1 base, leaving 10 bases between them. Germline assignment: CDR1 SNHLY and CDR2 FYNNEI. CDR3 size: 15 residues. The CDR3 coding sequence is TGTGCCAGCAGTGAAGTTCGGACGAGCCAAGAGACCCAGTACTTC. It yields the protein CASSEVRTSQETQYF.

This clonotype was recorded a few times. A much larger clone differs from this one at a single base, so this may be a read error. The chain uses TRBV7-2 and TRBJ2-5; 7 nucleotides align to TRBD2. CDR3 size: 16 residues. Germline-derived CDR1 and CDR2 are SGHTA and FQGNSA. CDR3 protein: CASSSGFGDYQGTQYF. The CDR3 nucleotides are TGTGCCAGCAGCTCAGGGTTCGGGGACTACCAAGGGACCCAGTACTTC.

This clonotype was seen a handful of times. V gene TRBV6-1 combines with J gene TRBJ2-7, with D perhaps assigned TRBD1 or TRBD2 (5 bases each). Germline V gene data show CDR1 as MNHNS and CDR2 as SASEGT. V was cut by 4 bases and J by 5 bases, with 9 bases left in between. The CDR3 length is 12 residues. CDR3 nucleotides: TGTGCCAGCAGTGGACGGGACCACGAGCAGTACTTC. Translating gives CASSGRDHEQYF.

This clonotype has at least ten counts. V usage is TRBV29-1 and J usage is TRBJ1-1; a weak D match, TRBD1 (5 bases). V was pared by 3 bases and J by 4 bases, with 9 bases between. The germline CDR1 and CDR2 sequences are SQVTM and ANQGSEA. The CDR3 is made up of 12 amino acids. The CDR3 DNA is TGCAGCGTTGACCGGGGGGGCACTGAAGCTTTCTTT. Amino acid sequence: CSVDRGGTEAFF. Full variable domain (missing parts from reference TRBV29-1 and TRBJ1-1): SAVISQKPSRDICQRGTSLTIQCQVDSQVTMMFWYRQQPGQSLTLIATANQGSEATYESGFVIDKFPISRPNLTFSTLTVSNMSPEDSSIYLCSVDRGGTEAFFGQGTRLTVV.

The genes are TRBV4-1 and TRBJ2-5, with 11 bases fitting TRBD1. V trimming: 2 bases; J trimming: 5 bases; junction bases outside the gene matches: 7. This CDR3 comprises 16 residues. Germline CDR1 is MGHRA and CDR2 is YSYEKL. CDR3 in amino acids: CASSQLRTGGRETQYF. The DNA for the CDR3 is TGCGCCAGCAGCCAACTTCGGACAGGGGGCAGGGAGACCCAGTACTTC.

This clonotype was observed at least ten times. CDR3 amino acids: CASSFSRGGGEDEQYF. The CDR3 DNA sequence: TGCGCCAGCAGCTTTTCCAGGGGCGGAGGTGAAGACGAGCAGTACTTC. This chain links TRBV5-1 with TRBJ2-7, with D possibly TRBD1 on 6 matching bases. V was trimmed by 2 bases and J by 5 bases, leaving 20 bases between them. Germline V gives CDR1 SGHRS, CDR2 YFSETQ. This CDR3 spans 16 amino acids.

This clonotype has at least ten counts. The V gene is TRBV11-2, the J gene TRBJ1-1; D not resolved. The CDR3 contains 12 residues. V dropped 1 base and J dropped 8 bases, with 8 bases sitting between them. Germline V CDR1 and CDR2: SGHAT, FQNNGV. In DNA form, the CDR3 reads TGTGCCAGCAGCTTAGCGCTGCCAGAAGCTTTCTTT. Translation: CASSLALPEAFF.